This TCR beta chain stems from a study of blood T cell repertoires in COVID-19. Overall study: Sites in the United States, Italy and Spain provided acute and convalescent COVID-19 samples.

Authors' analysis steps: Estimation of nucleated cell counts relied on the amplification of reference gene primers. Generated by immunoSEQ multiplex PCR, the TCRdb table keeps only in-frame clones and is missing some. From that table come the V and J calls and clone size; the DNA was used to work out D and trimming. Among about 36,000 clones listed, around four fifths were seen once. Germline V gene sequence: CDR1 SQVTM, CDR2 ANQGSEA. This CDR3 region has 14 residues. The J segment lost 5 bases and the V segment lost 3 bases, leaving 9 bases of the junction unmatched. The sequencing sample was made of peripheral blood. The genes are TRBV29-1 and TRBJ1-1; 7 bases align to TRBD1. This TCR was sampled from a man in his fifties or sixties with acute or convalescent COVID-19. The CDR3 coding sequence is TGCAGCGTTGACCCACCTCAGGGGGATACTGAAGCTTTCTTT. Its protein product is CSVDPPQGDTEAFF.